This TCR beta chain was sequenced during a study of blood T cell repertoires in COVID-19. Study-wide context: Acute and convalescent COVID-19 samples came from the United States, Italy and Spain. The analysed material was cDNA or gDNA that came from T cells, B-cell-depleted T cells, or PBMCs.

The V segment lost 4 bases and the J segment 3 bases; nucleotides outside the gene matches: 7. This CDR3 has 15 residues. CDR1 ENHRY and CDR2 SYGVKD come from the germline V gene. Original processing notes: Cell counts per sample came from amplifying reference gene primers. The assay was immunoSEQ multiplex PCR, and TCRdb's table has in-frame clones only and misses some. The D gene and trimming were derived from the DNA, and the V and J assignments and clone size from that table. The sample gives roughly 200,000 clones, approximately 78% of which show up once; approximately 3% is in the top ten. This TCR was sampled from a woman aged 80 or over with active or convalescent COVID-19. Sequencing input: peripheral blood. The rearrangement uses TRBV10-3 and TRBJ2-7; 9 bases fit TRBD2. The chain's CDR3 is CAISGGGASGYEQYF. DNA of the CDR3: TGTGCCATCAGTGGCGGGGGGGCCTCCGGCTACGAGCAGTACTTC.